This T cell receptor (beta chain) was identified during a study of CD8 T cells in Susac syndrome. Random-hexamer reverse transcription was applied to about 0.45 to 1 ug RNA. MiXCR was run by TCRdb on the immunoSEQ multiplex PCR reads, yielding one entry per CDR3 protein. Of about 440,000 distinct CDR3 sequences listed, around 85% are singletons. The CDR3 loop spans 16 amino acids. J gave up 7 bases and V 0 bases, and 9 bases lay outside the gene matches. Germline V gene sequence: CDR1 MGHRA, CDR2 YSYEKL. The material sequenced was CD8+ T cells from PBMCs. The clonotype was recovered from a human donor with multiple sclerosis. The J gene is TRBJ1-2, the V gene TRBV4-1; TRBD1 aligns across 9 bases. CDR3 in DNA: TGCGCCAGCAGCCAAGAATCCGCGACAGGGGGGGCTGGCTACACCTTC. Translation: CASSQESATGGAGYTF.